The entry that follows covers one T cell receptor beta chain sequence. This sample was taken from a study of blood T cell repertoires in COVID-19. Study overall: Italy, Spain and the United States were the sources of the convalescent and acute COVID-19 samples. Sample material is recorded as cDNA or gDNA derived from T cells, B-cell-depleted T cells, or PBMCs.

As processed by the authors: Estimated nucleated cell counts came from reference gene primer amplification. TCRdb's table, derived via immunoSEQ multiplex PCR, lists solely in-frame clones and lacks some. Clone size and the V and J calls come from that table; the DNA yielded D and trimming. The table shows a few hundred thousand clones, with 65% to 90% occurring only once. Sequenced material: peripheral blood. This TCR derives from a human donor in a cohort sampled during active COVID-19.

The CDR3 coding sequence is TGTGCCAGCACCCGCGGGGGGCTGAGCACCGGGGAGCTGTTTTTT. Amino acid sequence: CASTRGGLSTGELFF. The chain has TRBV5-6 and TRBJ2-2; 8 bases line up with TRBD2. The V gene's germline CDR1 is SGHDT and CDR2 YYEEEE. There are 15 residues in the CDR3. Trimming at V came to 6 bases and at J to 4 bases, leaving 8 bases not matched to a gene. The variable domain in full, completed from reference TRBV5-6 and TRBJ2-2, reads DAGVTQSPTHLIKTRGQQVTLRCSPKSGHDTVSWYQQALGQGPQFIFQYYEEEERQRGNFPDRFSGHQFPNYSSELNVNALLLGDSALYLCASTRGGLSTGELFFGEGSRLTVL.